This T cell receptor beta chain is drawn from a study of T-cell reconstitution after alpha-beta-depleted transplantation in children. Regarding the study as a whole: As was reported, about two months after transplant, alpha-beta T cells came from several hundred expanded graft clones. T-cell counts and diversity were attributed mostly to newly produced T cells one year after transplant.

In this sample, this clonotype turned up a few times. The antigen remains undetermined. TCRbeta library construction was performed incorporating unique molecular identifiers. Each CDR3 protein is one row after TCRdb ran MiXCR on the PCR reads. The table has 500,000 to 750,000 distinct CDR3 sequences, over 10% seen once. The germline gives CDR1 SGHVS, CDR2 FQNEAQ. The CDR3 totals 15 residues. After removal of 6 bases from V and 1 base from J, the junction contained 2 bases not matched to a gene. This TCR came from a male patient younger than 18 who had a stem cell transplant for acute myeloid leukemia, so the T cells may come from the graft donor. The sample consisted of PBMCs, mostly from graft donor cells, taken 360 days after TCRalphabeta/CD19-depleted stem cell transplant. This chain joins TRBV7-8 and TRBJ2-3; 12 positions match TRBD2. CDR3 loop: CASRWTSGGTDTQYF. The CDR3 nucleotides are TGTGCCAGCAGGTGGACTAGCGGGGGCACAGATACGCAGTATTTT.